This T cell receptor beta chain was retrieved from a study of blood T cell repertoires in COVID-19. Overall study context: COVID-19 samples collected from the United States, Italy and Spain covered acute and convalescent phases. Sources were T cells, B-cell-depleted T cells, or PBMCs; the material itself was cDNA or gDNA.

There are 16 residues in the CDR3. Trimming shortened V by 2 bases and J by 5 bases, and 18 bases separated the two germline ends. CDR1 MDHEN and CDR2 SYDVKM come from the germline V gene. Per the original data handling: Amplification with reference gene primers provided the estimates of nucleated cell counts. Profiling relied on immunoSEQ multiplex PCR, and the TCRdb table lists in-frame clones only, not all of them. The V and J calls and clone size were taken over from that table, and D and trimming were inferred from the DNA. The sample carries 150,000 to 200,000 clones, just under 80% recorded once.

The gene calls are TRBV28 and TRBJ2-5, with D perhaps matching TRBD1 (5 bases). The receptor was isolated from an elderly woman with active or convalescent COVID-19. Input material: peripheral blood. The CDR3 bases are TGTGCCAGCAGTTTAGTGGCAGGGTCGGCGTGGGAGACCCAGTACTTC. It encodes CASSLVAGSAWETQYF.